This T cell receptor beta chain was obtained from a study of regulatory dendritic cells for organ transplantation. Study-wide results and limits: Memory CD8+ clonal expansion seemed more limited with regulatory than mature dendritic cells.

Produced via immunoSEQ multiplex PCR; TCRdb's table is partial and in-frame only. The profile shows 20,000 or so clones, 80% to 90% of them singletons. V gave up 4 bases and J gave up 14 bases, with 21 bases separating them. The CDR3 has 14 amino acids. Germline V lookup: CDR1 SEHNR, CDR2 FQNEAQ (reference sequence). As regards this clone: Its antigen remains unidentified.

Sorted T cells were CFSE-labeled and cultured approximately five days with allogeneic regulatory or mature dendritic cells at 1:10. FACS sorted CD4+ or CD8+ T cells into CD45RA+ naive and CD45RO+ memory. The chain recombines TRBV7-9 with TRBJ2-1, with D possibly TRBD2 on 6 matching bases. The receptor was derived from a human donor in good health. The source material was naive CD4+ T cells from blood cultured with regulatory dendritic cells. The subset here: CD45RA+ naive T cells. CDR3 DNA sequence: TGTGCCAGCAGCTACCTATCCGGAGGGCAATCAGAGTTCTTC. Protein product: CASSYLSGGQSEFF.